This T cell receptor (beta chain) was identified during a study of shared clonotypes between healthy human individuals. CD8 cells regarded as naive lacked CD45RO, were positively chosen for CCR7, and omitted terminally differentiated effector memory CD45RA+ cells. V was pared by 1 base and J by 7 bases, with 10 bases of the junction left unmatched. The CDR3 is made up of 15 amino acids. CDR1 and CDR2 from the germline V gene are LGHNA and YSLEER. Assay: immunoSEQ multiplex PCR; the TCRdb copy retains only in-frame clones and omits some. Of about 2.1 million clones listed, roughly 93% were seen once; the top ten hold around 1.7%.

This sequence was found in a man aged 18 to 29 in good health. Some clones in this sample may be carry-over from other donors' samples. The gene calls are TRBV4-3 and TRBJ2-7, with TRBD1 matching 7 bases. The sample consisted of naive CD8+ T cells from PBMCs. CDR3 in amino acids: CASSQGQGSLEEQYF. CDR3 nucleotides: TGCGCCAGCAGCCAAGGACAGGGCAGTCTCGAAGAGCAGTACTTC.